This TCR delta chain was retrieved from a study of γδ T cells in repeated Plasmodium falciparum infection. Turning to the study itself: Sampling occurred at baseline, pre-infection for selected infections, and 21 days post-infection.

Bulk repertoires came from Vgamma9/Vdelta2+ or Vdelta2-negative gammadelta T cells flow-sorted from PBMC. TCRdb applied CATT to the multiplex PCR reads for clone calling. The table includes around 82,000 delta-chain clones, roughly 1.4% detected once. In this sample, this clone turned up a few times. The mismatch at residue 3 between this DNA's translation and the TCRdb protein of a much larger clone likely reflects a read error; the protein shown is translated from the DNA. This CDR3 is built from 15 residues. CDR1 and CDR2 from the germline V gene are GEAIGNYY and EKD. Sample: gamma-delta T cells from blood. The receptor was derived from a pool of human donors (malaria-infected and uninfected, not separated). The chain recombines TRDV2 with TRDJ1; 8 bases agree with TRDD3. As TCRdb names no J gene, one was assigned here on the basis of a DNA match to germline. The CDR3 DNA reads as TGTGCCCGTGAGCACTGGGGGCTGTACACCGATAAACTCATCTTT. Translation: CAREHWGLYTDKLIF.